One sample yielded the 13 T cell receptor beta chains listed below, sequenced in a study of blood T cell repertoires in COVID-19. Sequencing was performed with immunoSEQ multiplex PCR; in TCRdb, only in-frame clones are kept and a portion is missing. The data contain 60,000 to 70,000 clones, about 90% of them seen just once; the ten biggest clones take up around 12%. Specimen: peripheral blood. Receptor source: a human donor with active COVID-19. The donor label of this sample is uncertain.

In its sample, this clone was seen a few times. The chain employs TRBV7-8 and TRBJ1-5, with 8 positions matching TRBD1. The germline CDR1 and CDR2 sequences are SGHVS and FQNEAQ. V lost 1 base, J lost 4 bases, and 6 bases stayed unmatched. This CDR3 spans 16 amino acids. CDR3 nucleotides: TGTGCCAGCAGCTTAGAAGGACAGGGATCAAATCAGCCCCAGCATTTT. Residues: CASSLEGQGSNQPQHF.

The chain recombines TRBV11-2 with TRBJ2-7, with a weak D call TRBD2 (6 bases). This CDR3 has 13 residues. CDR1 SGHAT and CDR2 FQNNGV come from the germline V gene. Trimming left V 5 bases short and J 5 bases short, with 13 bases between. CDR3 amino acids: CASSTQLANEQYF. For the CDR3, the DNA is TGTGCCAGCAGCACACAACTAGCTAACGAGCAGTACTTC.

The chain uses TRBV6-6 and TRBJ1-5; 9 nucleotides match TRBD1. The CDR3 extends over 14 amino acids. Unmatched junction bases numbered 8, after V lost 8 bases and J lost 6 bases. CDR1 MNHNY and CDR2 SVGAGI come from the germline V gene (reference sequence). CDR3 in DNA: TGTGCCAGCCTTCTACAGGGGGCGGCTCAGCCCCAGCATTTT. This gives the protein CASLLQGAAQPQHF.

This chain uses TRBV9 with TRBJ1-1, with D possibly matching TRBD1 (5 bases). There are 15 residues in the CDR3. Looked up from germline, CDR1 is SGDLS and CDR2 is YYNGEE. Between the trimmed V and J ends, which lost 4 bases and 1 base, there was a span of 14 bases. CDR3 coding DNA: TGTGCCAGCAGCCCACCCATGGGGGGGAACACTGAAGCTTTCTTT. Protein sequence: CASSPPMGGNTEAFF.

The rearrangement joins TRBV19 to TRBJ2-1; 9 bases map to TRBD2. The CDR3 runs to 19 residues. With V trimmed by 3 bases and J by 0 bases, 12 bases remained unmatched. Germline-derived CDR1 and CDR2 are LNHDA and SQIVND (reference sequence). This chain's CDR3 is CASSIPSGTWKSSYNEQFF. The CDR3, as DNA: TGTGCCAGTAGTATTCCTAGCGGGACTTGGAAAAGCTCCTACAATGAGCAGTTCTTC.

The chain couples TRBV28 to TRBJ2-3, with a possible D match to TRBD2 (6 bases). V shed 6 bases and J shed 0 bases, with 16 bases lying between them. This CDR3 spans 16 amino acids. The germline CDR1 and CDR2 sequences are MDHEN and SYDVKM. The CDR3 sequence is CASSPPYSGSTDTQYF. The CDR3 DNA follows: TGTGCCAGCAGCCCCCCCTATAGCGGAAGCACAGATACGCAGTATTTT.

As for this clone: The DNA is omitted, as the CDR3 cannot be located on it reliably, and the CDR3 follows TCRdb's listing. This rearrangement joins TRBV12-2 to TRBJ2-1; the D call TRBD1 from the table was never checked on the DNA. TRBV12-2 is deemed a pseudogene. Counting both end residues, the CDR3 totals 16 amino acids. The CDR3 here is CASRVGVGADQNEQFF.

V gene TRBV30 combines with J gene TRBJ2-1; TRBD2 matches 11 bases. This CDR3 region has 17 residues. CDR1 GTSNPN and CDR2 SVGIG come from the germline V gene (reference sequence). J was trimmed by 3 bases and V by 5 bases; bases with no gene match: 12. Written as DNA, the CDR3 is TGTGCCTGGTCCCGCCTAGCGGGAGGTGGCGGCTACAATGAGCAGTTCTTC. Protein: CAWSRLAGGGGYNEQFF.

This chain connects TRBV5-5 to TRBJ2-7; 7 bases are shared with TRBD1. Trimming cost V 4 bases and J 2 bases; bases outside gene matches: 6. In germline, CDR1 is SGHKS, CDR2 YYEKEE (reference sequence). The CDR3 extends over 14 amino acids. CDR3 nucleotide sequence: TGTGCCAGCAGCCTCACCGGGACAGCCTACGAGCAGTACTTC. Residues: CASSLTGTAYEQYF.

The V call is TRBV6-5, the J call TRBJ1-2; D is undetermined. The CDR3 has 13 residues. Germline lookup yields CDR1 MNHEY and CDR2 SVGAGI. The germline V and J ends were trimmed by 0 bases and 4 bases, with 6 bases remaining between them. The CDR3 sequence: CASSYSTLYGYTF. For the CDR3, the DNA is TGTGCCAGCAGTTACTCGACACTCTATGGCTACACCTTC.

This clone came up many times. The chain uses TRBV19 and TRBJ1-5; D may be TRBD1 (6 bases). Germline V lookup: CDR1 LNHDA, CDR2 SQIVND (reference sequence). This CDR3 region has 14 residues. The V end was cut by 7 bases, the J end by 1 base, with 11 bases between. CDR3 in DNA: TGTGCCAGTACTAACGGACAGAGCAATCAGCCCCAGCATTTT. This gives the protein CASTNGQSNQPQHF.

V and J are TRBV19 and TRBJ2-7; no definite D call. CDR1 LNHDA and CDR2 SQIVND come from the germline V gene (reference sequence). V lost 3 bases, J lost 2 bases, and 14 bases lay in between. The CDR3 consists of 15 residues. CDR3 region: CASSMTAAETYEQYF. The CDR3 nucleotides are TGTGCCAGTAGTATGACGGCGGCCGAAACCTACGAGCAGTACTTC.

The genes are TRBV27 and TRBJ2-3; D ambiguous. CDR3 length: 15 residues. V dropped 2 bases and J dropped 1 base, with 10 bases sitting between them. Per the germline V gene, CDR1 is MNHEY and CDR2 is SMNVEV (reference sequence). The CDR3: CASSLVPGGTDTQYF. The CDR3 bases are TGTGCCAGCAGTTTAGTCCCAGGCGGCACAGATACGCAGTATTTT.